These T cell receptor beta chains were read from a single sample in a study of blood T cell repertoires in COVID-19. The assay was immunoSEQ multiplex PCR, and TCRdb's table has in-frame clones only and misses some. The sample lists some 60,000 clones; 80% to 85% were seen once. The sample taken for sequencing was peripheral blood. Receptor source: a human donor in a cohort sampled during active COVID-19. Each CDR3 is given with its conserved first and last residue. D genes are given only for firm matches. Some rows have no size entry. The others give once, few or many, or a class for an expanded clone.

>once|TRBV5-1|NA|TRBJ2-5
TGCGCCAGCAGCTTTTGGGGGGACCGAGAGACCCAGTACTTC
CASSFWGDRETQYF
>NA|TRBV27|NA|TRBJ1-6
TGTGCCAGCAGTTTCGGCCCTTTTGAGGTCCTCCACTTT
CASSFGPFEVLHF
>NA|TRBV11-2|NA|TRBJ1-2
TGTGCCAGCAGCTTCGAGGGAGCTCATGGCTACACCTTC
CASSFEGAHGYTF
>NA|TRBV15|NA|TRBJ1-4
TGTGCCACCAGCAGCGACAGGACAACTAATGAAAAACTGTTTTTT
CATSSDRTTNEKLFF
>NA|TRBV2|TRBD1|TRBJ1-2
TGTGCCAGCAGGGGGGGACAGGGACTCTATGGCTACACCTTC
CASRGGQGLYGYTF
>NA|TRBV3-1/TRBV3-2|TRBD1|TRBJ2-3
TGTGCCAGCAGCCTGAATTTACCGGGACAGCGGACCACAGATACGCAGTATTTT
CASSLNLPGQRTTDTQYF
>NA|TRBV2|TRBD1|TRBJ1-6
TGTGCCAGCAGTACCGGACAGGGGTCCGCTAATTCACCCCTCCACTTT
CASSTGQGSANSPLHF
>NA|TRBV19|TRBD1|TRBJ1-2
TGTGCCAGTAGTCCTTATGGAGGGACAGGGCTTAAGGGCTACACCTTC
CASSPYGGTGLKGYTF
>few|TRBV27|TRBD1|TRBJ1-1
TGTGCCAGCAGTCCCCAACAGGGGGCGGTCACTGAAGCTTTCTTT
CASSPQQGAVTEAFF
>NA|TRBV10-1|NA|TRBJ2-7
TGCGCCAGCTCGGACAGATACGAGCAGTACTTC
CASSDRYEQYF
>few|TRBV19|TRBD2|TRBJ2-7
TGTGCCAGTAGTATTGTAGCGGGGGAATACGAGCAGTACTTC
CASSIVAGEYEQYF
>once|TRBV6-6|TRBD2|TRBJ2-5
TGTGCCAGCAGTTATAGAGCGGGAACCCAAAAAGAGACCCAGTACTTC
CASSYRAGTQKETQYF
>NA|TRBV5-1|NA|TRBJ1-4
TGCGCCAGCAGTGCTGACGGCCAGGTTGGGGAAAAACTGTTTTTT
CASSADGQVGEKLFF
>once|TRBV4-1|NA|TRBJ1-5
TGCGCCAGCAGCCAAGATAACTCCGCTGACTTGGCGCCCCAGCATTTT
CASSQDNSADLAPQHF
>NA|TRBV29-1|NA|TRBJ2-1
TGCAGCGTTGAGGCGCGGCCCCTATTTTTGCAGTTCTTC
CSVEARPLFLQFF
>NA|TRBV15|NA|TRBJ1-5
TGTGCCACCAGCAGAGAGTTTTGGGGAGGAGGCAATCAGCCCCAGCATTTT
CATSREFWGGGNQPQHF
>NA|TRBV3-1/TRBV3-2|NA|TRBJ1-1
TGTGCCAGCAGCCGCCTGGGAGGGAACACTGAAGCTTTCTTT
CASSRLGGNTEAFF
>NA|TRBV28|TRBD2|TRBJ2-2
TGTGCCAGCAGGGCGGGGGGAACGAACACCGGGGAGCTGTTTTTT
CASRAGGTNTGELFF
>NA|TRBV2|TRBD1|TRBJ2-5
TGTGCCAGTTCCGGGACAGGGTTTCTAGAGACCCAGTACTTC
CASSGTGFLETQYF
>NA|TRBV19|NA|TRBJ1-1
TGTGCCAGTAGTATGGTTGCGGTGCTGAACACTGAAGCTTTCTTT
CASSMVAVLNTEAFF
>NA|TRBV5-1|TRBD1|TRBJ2-5
TGCGCCAGCAGGGACGGGACAGGGGCTCAAGAGACCCAGTACTTC
CASRDGTGAQETQYF
>few|TRBV3-1/TRBV3-2|TRBD1|TRBJ1-2
TGTGCCAGCAGCCAAGGGGACAGCTTACGGGGCTACACCTTC
CASSQGDSLRGYTF
>NA|TRBV6-1|NA|TRBJ1-2
TGTGCCAGCAGTGAAATAGAATTCAGGCCGAACTATGGCTACACCTTC
CASSEIEFRPNYGYTF
>few|TRBV6-6|TRBD1|TRBJ1-2
TGTGCCAGCAGTCCCGGGACAGGGGTTCGGTATGGCTACACCTTC
CASSPGTGVRYGYTF
>NA|TRBV10-1|TRBD1|TRBJ2-6
TGCGCCAGCAGTGAGAGACAGGGGGCCGGGGCCAACGTCCTGACTTTC
CASSERQGAGANVLTF
>once|TRBV19|NA|TRBJ2-5
TGTGCCAGTAGTATATTTTCAGGGGCAGAGACCCAGTACTTC
CASSIFSGAETQYF
>NA|TRBV7-2|TRBD1|TRBJ1-2
TGTGCCAGCAGCACTGACAGGGCAAACTATGGCTACACCTTC
CASSTDRANYGYTF
>NA|TRBV19|TRBD1|TRBJ2-2
TGTGCCAGTAGTATAAGGGGGCTCACCGGGGAGCTGTTTTTT
CASSIRGLTGELFF
>NA|TRBV6-5|TRBD1|TRBJ2-1
TGTGCCAGCAGTTACTGGGACAGCAATGAGCAGTTCTTC
CASSYWDSNEQFF
>NA|TRBV5-1|TRBD1|TRBJ1-6
TGCGCCAGCAGCCCGGGACAGGGCGGTTCACCCCTCCACTTT
CASSPGQGGSPLHF
>NA|TRBV5-1|NA|TRBJ1-1
TGCGCCAGCAGCTTGATAATAGCGGGGGAAACTGAAGCTTTCTTT
CASSLIIAGETEAFF
>few|TRBV4-1|NA|TRBJ1-1
TGCGCCAGCAGCCAAGATCCAGGGTTGGTTGAAGCTTTCTTT
CASSQDPGLVEAFF
>NA|TRBV30|TRBD1|TRBJ1-5
TGTGCCTGGAGGGATCCACAGGGGATAAATCAGCCCCAGCATTTT
CAWRDPQGINQPQHF
>NA|TRBV28|TRBD1|TRBJ1-1
TGTGCCAGCAGTTTCGCCGGGACAGGGTCCACTGAAGCTTTCTTT
CASSFAGTGSTEAFF
>NA|TRBV30|TRBD2|TRBJ2-4
TGTGCCTGGAGTGTACGCGGCGGGGGGAAAAACATTCAGTACTTC
CAWSVRGGGKNIQYF
>NA|TRBV23-1|TRBD1|TRBJ1-4
TGCGCCACAGTGGGTCACGGGACAGATGAAAAACTGTTTTTT
CATVGHGTDEKLFF
>NA|TRBV20-1|NA|TRBJ1-2
TGCAGTGCATTAGCGGCCGGCTACACCTTC
CSALAAGYTF
>NA|TRBV4-1|TRBD1|TRBJ2-2
TGCGCCAGCAGAAAGGGGGCTCCTGTCGGGGAGCTGTTTTTT
CASRKGAPVGELFF
>NA|TRBV2|TRBD1|TRBJ1-1
TGTGCCAGCATCCTGGAAGGGGGCAGTACTGAAGCTTTCTTT
CASILEGGSTEAFF
>NA|TRBV9|NA|TRBJ1-2
TGTGCCAGCAGCGTAGCATTGACAGTGGATGGCTACACCTTC
CASSVALTVDGYTF
>once|TRBV3-1/TRBV3-2|NA|TRBJ2-3
TGTGCCAGCAGAGACTACGCGGGTACGCAGTATTTT
CASRDYAGTQYF
>few|TRBV20-1|NA|TRBJ1-5
TGCAGTGCTAGTGCCACCAGACAGGTCAATCAGCCCCAGCATTTT
CSASATRQVNQPQHF
>NA|TRBV10-3|NA|TRBJ1-1
TGTGCCATTGCCGAGGACAAAAACACTGAAGCTTTCTTT
CAIAEDKNTEAFF
>NA|TRBV7-2|TRBD2|TRBJ2-3
TGTGCCAGCAGCCCCCGAGCTAGCGGGGGCGTCACAGATACGCAGTATTTT
CASSPRASGGVTDTQYF
>NA|TRBV3-1/TRBV3-2|NA|TRBJ1-6
TGTGCCAGCAGCCCGAGGGCAGGACTGAATTCACCCCTCCACTTT
CASSPRAGLNSPLHF